This T cell receptor beta chain appears in the sequencing data of a study of human versus mouse CDR3 diversity and MHC coevolution. Study-wide background: Between about 5.5 x 10^6 and 1.8 x 10^7 valid reads came from each sample.

Libraries were prepared by immunoSEQ multiplex PCR; TCRdb keeps only in-frame clonotypes and omits some of them. The sample yields about 83,000 clones, 92% seen once. Naive CD4 T cells, CD45RO-negative and CD62L-positive, were flow-sorted from PBMCs. The germline V gene encodes CDR1 SNHLY and CDR2 FYNNEI. Trimming pared 6 bases from V and 6 bases from J, leaving 9 bases between. This CDR3 spans 12 amino acids. This receptor was obtained from a person aged 30-69 years in good health. The sequencing sample was made of naive CD4+ T cells from blood. The subset: CD45RO-negative CD62L-positive naive CD4 T cells. The rearrangement links TRBV2 to TRBJ2-1; tentative D call: TRBD2 (6 bases). As DNA, the CDR3 is TGTGCCAGCAGCCGGACTATCAATGAGCAGTTCTTC. It translates to CASSRTINEQFF. Drawing the rest from reference TRBV2 and TRBJ2-1, the complete variable domain is EPEVTQTPSHQVTQMGQEVILRCVPISNHLYFYWYRQILGQKVEFLVSFYNNEISEKSEIFDDQFSVERPDGSNFTLKIRSTKLEDSAMYFCASSRTINEQFFGPGTRLTVL.